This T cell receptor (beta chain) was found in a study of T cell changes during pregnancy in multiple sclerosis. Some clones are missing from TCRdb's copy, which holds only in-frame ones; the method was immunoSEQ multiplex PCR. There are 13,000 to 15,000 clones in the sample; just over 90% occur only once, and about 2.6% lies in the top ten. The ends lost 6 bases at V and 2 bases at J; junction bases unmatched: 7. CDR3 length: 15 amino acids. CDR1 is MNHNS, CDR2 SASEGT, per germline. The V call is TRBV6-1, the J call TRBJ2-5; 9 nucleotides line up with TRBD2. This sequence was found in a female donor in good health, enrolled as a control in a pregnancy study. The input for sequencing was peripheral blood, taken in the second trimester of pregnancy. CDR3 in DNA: TGTGCCAGCAGGACCGCTAGCGGGGCGCAAGAGACCCAGTACTTC. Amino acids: CASRTASGAQETQYF.